Listed below are T cell receptor beta chains from one sample, sequenced in a study of PD-1 blockade in classical Hodgkin lymphoma. TCRdb's table, derived via immunoSEQ multiplex PCR, lists solely in-frame clones and lacks some. The sample lists 13,000 or so clones; 92% were seen once. The sample was peripheral blood mononuclear cells (PBMCs), taken at baseline. These receptor sequences come from a human donor with classical Hodgkin lymphoma. Each CDR3 is given with its conserved first and last residue. D genes are given only for firm matches. Part of the rows lack a size; the others show once, few, many or a class for expanded clones.

size	V	J	D	length	DNA	CDR3
.	TRBV10-3	TRBJ2-7	.	15	TGTGCCATCAGTGAGTCGATCGCGGGATCCTACGAGCAGTACTTC	CAISESIAGSYEQYF
.	TRBV5-1	TRBJ2-5	TRBD1	16	TGCGCCAGCAGCCTGGTCGACAGGGGAATTTGGGAGACCCAGTACTTC	CASSLVDRGIWETQYF
.	TRBV9	TRBJ1-1	.	16	TGTGCCAGCAGCGTAGCTGTCAGGGGAATGAACACTGAAGCTTTCTTT	CASSVAVRGMNTEAFF
.	TRBV27	TRBJ2-1	TRBD1	13	TGTGCCACCCGGACAGGGGTAGGAGGTGAGCAGTTCTTC	CATRTGVGGEQFF
.	TRBV2	TRBJ2-7	TRBD2	20	TGTGCCAGCAGAGATACGACAGGTACTAGCGGGAGATCTATGTCATACGAGCAGTACTTC	CASRDTTGTSGRSMSYEQYF
.	TRBV18	TRBJ2-7	.	14	TGTGCCAGCTCACCGCATACTGGGTCCTACGAGCAGTACTTC	CASSPHTGSYEQYF
.	TRBV6-5	TRBJ2-7	TRBD2	16	TGTGCCAGCAGTTACTCATTGACTAGCGGGACTTACGAGCAGTACTTC	CASSYSLTSGTYEQYF
.	TRBV6-1	TRBJ1-1	.	14	TGTGCCAGCAGCCTTTGGACGTTGAACACTGAAGCTTTCTTT	CASSLWTLNTEAFF
.	TRBV30	TRBJ1-2	.	14	TGTGCCTGGAGTGTAGTGGGGAGGTCCTATGGCTACACCTTC	CAWSVVGRSYGYTF
.	TRBV2	TRBJ2-3	.	13	TGTGCCAGCAGCAGGGGACACACAGATACGCAGTATTTT	CASSRGHTDTQYF
few	TRBV2	TRBJ1-5	.	12	TGTGCCAGCCGGGAGGGAATGGGACCCCAGCATTTT	CASREGMGPQHF
.	TRBV9	TRBJ2-1	TRBD2	17	TGTGCCAGCAGCGTAGTGAGCGGGGGGGCCGTTTACAATGAGCAGTTCTTC	CASSVVSGGAVYNEQFF
.	TRBV6-6	TRBJ1-6	.	16	TGTGCCAGCAGTCCTCAGGCAGGGGAAAACAATTCACCCCTCCACTTT	CASSPQAGENNSPLHF
.	TRBV19	TRBJ1-1	TRBD1	14	TGTGCCAGTAGCCAGGGGGGTGAGGGGACTGAAGCTTTCTTT	CASSQGGEGTEAFF
.	TRBV19	TRBJ2-1	TRBD2	15	TGTGCCAGTAGTATAATTGCTAGCGGAATCAATGAGCAGTTCTTC	CASSIIASGINEQFF
.	TRBV7-2	TRBJ2-1	TRBD2	15	TGTGCCAGCAGCAGCGCTAGCGGGGGCTACAATGAGCAGTTCTTC	CASSSASGGYNEQFF
.	TRBV11-2	TRBJ2-7	.	14	TGTGCCAGCAGCTTAGTCAGGGGAGGCTACGAGCAGTACTTC	CASSLVRGGYEQYF
.	TRBV2	TRBJ2-1	.	13	TGTGCCAGACAGGGTCTTGGCTACAATGAGCAGTTCTTC	CARQGLGYNEQFF
.	TRBV7-3	TRBJ1-2	.	17	TGTGCCAGCAGCTTAATGTGGACAACCCTAAGAAACTATGGCTACACCTTC	CASSLMWTTLRNYGYTF
.	TRBV12-5	TRBJ2-5	TRBD2	14	TGTGCTAGTGGGAGCGGGGGCGGGGGAGAGACCCAGTACTTC	CASGSGGGGETQYF
once	TRBV19	TRBJ1-5	.	15	TGTGCCAGTAGTCTAACCGGGATTCCAACAACGTCCCAGCATTTT	CASSLTGIPTTSQHF
.	TRBV6-1	TRBJ2-1	.	17	TGTGCCAGCAGTGAATTGGACCCTCCTAAATCCTACAATGAGCAGTTCTTC	CASSELDPPKSYNEQFF
.	TRBV6-1	TRBJ2-1	.	13	TGTGCCAGCAGTGAAGCGGCAGACAATGAGCAGTTCTTC	CASSEAADNEQFF
.	TRBV18	TRBJ2-2	TRBD1	16	TGTGCCAGCTCACAGCCGACAGGGGATCTAACCGGGGAGCTGTTTTTT	CASSQPTGDLTGELFF
once	TRBV6-4	TRBJ2-7	TRBD2	15	TGTGCCAGCAGACAATATGGGGGGACTAGCGGGAGGCTGTACTTC	CASRQYGGTSGRLYF
.	TRBV7-9	TRBJ2-6	.	17	TGTGCCAGCAGCCCCCACAGCAGGGTTTCAGGGGCCAACGTCCTGACTTTC	CASSPHSRVSGANVLTF
.	TRBV6-1	TRBJ1-2	.	15	TGTGCCAGCAACCATCAGGGGTATTCGGCGGACCGTTACACCTTC	CASNHQGYSADRYTF
.	TRBV7-9	TRBJ2-7	.	13	TGTGCCAGCAGCTTAGTCGGGGTCTACGAGCAGTACTTC	CASSLVGVYEQYF
.	TRBV2	TRBJ2-1	TRBD2	19	TGTGCCAGCAGTGGCCCGGGACTAGCGGGATTGAGAGCCACCGATGAGCAGTTCTTC	CASSGPGLAGLRATDEQFF
few	TRBV13	TRBJ2-4	.	14	TGTGCCAGCAGCTCCGGGGGGCGAGGAAACATTCAGTACTTC	CASSSGGRGNIQYF
.	TRBV5-1	TRBJ2-2	.	16	TGCGCCAGCAGCTTGGCAGGGGTAAGGGGCACCGGGGAGCTGTTTTTT	CASSLAGVRGTGELFF
once	TRBV5-1	TRBJ2-5	.	14	TGCGCCAGCAGCCGCGGGGACACCCAAGAGACCCAGTACTTC	CASSRGDTQETQYF
.	TRBV30	TRBJ1-6	.	15	TGTGCCTGGAGTGGGCAGGCCTACTATAATTCACCCCTCCACTTT	CAWSGQAYYNSPLHF
.	TRBV4-2	TRBJ2-7	TRBD2	16	TGTGCCAGCAGCCAAGACGCGACTAGCGTCTCCTACGAGCAGTACTTC	CASSQDATSVSYEQYF
.	TRBV6-4	TRBJ1-2	.	13	TGTGCCAGCAGGCCAGGAAGAAGCTATGGCTACACCTTC	CASRPGRSYGYTF
.	TRBV5-1	TRBJ1-1	.	18	TGCGCCAGCAGCTTCCGACCGAGGGGCATAAACACGAACACTGAAGCTTTCTTT	CASSFRPRGINTNTEAFF
.	TRBV5-5	TRBJ2-7	TRBD2	18	TGTGCCAGCAGCTCCGGCCCAGCCCTGGGACTAGCGGCCTACGAGCAGTACTTC	CASSSGPALGLAAYEQYF
.	TRBV5-1	TRBJ2-7	.	14	TGCGCCAGCAGCCCAACAGGATTCGGATACGAGCAGTACTTC	CASSPTGFGYEQYF
.	TRBV6-1	TRBJ1-2	TRBD1	14	TGTGCCAGCAATCCCGGGACAGGGCATCGGGGCTACACCTTC	CASNPGTGHRGYTF
.	TRBV9	TRBJ2-3	.	19	TGTGCCAGCAGCTCCCCCCGAGTTGGCTCGCCTTCCAGCACAGATACGCAGTATTTT	CASSSPRVGSPSSTDTQYF
.	TRBV16	TRBJ1-3	.	14	TGTGCCAGCAGCCTGAGTAGCTCTGGAAACACCATATATTTT	CASSLSSSGNTIYF
.	TRBV7-9	TRBJ1-5	TRBD1	16	TGTGCCAGCAGCCAGCAAGGACAGGGTTACAATCAGCCCCAGCATTTT	CASSQQGQGYNQPQHF
once	TRBV5-4	TRBJ1-1	.	14	TGTGCCAGCAGCGCAATACAGGGTGGGGCTGAAGCTTTCTTT	CASSAIQGGAEAFF
.	TRBV2	TRBJ1-5	.	14	TGTGCCAGCAGTGAAGGGATGGGCAATCAGCCCCAGCATTTT	CASSEGMGNQPQHF
.	TRBV5-6	TRBJ1-1	.	13	TGTGCCAGCAGCTTGGTCGGCAGGAGGAAAGCTTTCTTT	CASSLVGRRKAFF
.	TRBV30	TRBJ2-1	.	17	TGTGCCTGGAACCCGAAGAAGGGATTGGGGGGGGCCGATGAGCAGTTCTTC	CAWNPKKGLGGADEQFF
.	TRBV6-6	TRBJ2-7	TRBD1	14	TGTGCCAGCAGCCCCCGGGACAGGCCCTACGAGCAGTACTTC	CASSPRDRPYEQYF
once	TRBV9	TRBJ1-3	.	11	TGTGCCAGCAGCCAACATGGAACCATATATTTT	CASSQHGTIYF
once	TRBV30	TRBJ1-3	TRBD1	15	TGTGCCTGGAGCGGGACAGAACGCTCTGGAAACACCATATATTTT	CAWSGTERSGNTIYF
.	TRBV6-5	TRBJ1-2	.	14	TGTGCCAGCAGTTCCTCGGGGGCCAACTATGGCTACACCTTC	CASSSSGANYGYTF
.	TRBV6-5	TRBJ1-5	.	14	TGTGCCAGCAGTTACAGGTCAGGGGATCAGCCCCAGCATTTT	CASSYRSGDQPQHF
.	TRBV9	TRBJ2-1	TRBD2	15	TGTGCCAGCAGCGTAGGGGCGGGAGTACTCAATGAGCAGTTCTTC	CASSVGAGVLNEQFF
once	TRBV21-1	TRBJ2-5	.	15	TGTGCCAGCAGCAATGGGCCGAGGGCGGTGAAGACCCAGTACTTC	CASSNGPRAVKTQYF
.	TRBV5-1	TRBJ2-1	.	14	TGCGCCAGCAGCGGTAAGAGCTCCTACAATGAGCAGTTCTTC	CASSGKSSYNEQFF
.	TRBV6-5	TRBJ1-2	.	15	TGTGCCAGCAGTTACTTGCCAGGGAGCGGTTATGGCTACACCTTC	CASSYLPGSGYGYTF
.	TRBV21-1	TRBJ1-1	.	19	TGTGCCAGCAGCCCTGATGAGGGACAGCAAGGGGGGATCAACACTGAAGCTTTCTTT	CASSPDEGQQGGINTEAFF
few	TRBV19	TRBJ2-7	TRBD1	15	TGTGCCAGTAGTCTGTACGGGACAGGGCCCTACGAGCAGTACTTC	CASSLYGTGPYEQYF
.	TRBV5-4	TRBJ1-2	TRBD1	15	TGTGCCAGCAGGCCGAGACAGGGCCTAAACTATGGCTACACCTTC	CASRPRQGLNYGYTF
.	TRBV5-1	TRBJ1-4	TRBD1	15	TGCGCCAGCAGCTCCACCGGGACAGGGGTCGAAAAACTGTTTTTT	CASSSTGTGVEKLFF
once	TRBV7-7	TRBJ2-2	TRBD2	17	TGTGCCAGCAGCCGGACTAGCGGGAGGGCCGGGACCGGGGAGCTGTTTTTT	CASSRTSGRAGTGELFF